This T cell receptor beta chain emerged from a study of early T cells in non-severe SARS-CoV-2 infection. CDR1 is MDHEN and CDR2 is SYDVKM in the germline V gene. Trimming took off 4 bases at V and 1 base at J, with 12 bases between the two ends. The CDR3 sequence is 15 residues long. TCRdb redid the calling of the 5' RACE reads with MiXCR, one entry per CDR3 protein. The sample includes fewer than 60,000 distinct CDR3 sequences, about a tenth of them seen just once. This clonotype occurred many times. This receptor was taken from an adult who was a healthcare worker with PCR-confirmed SARS-CoV-2 infection or an uninfected control (not recorded which). The sequencing input was whole blood. V usage is TRBV28 and J usage is TRBJ2-3, with TRBD2 as a possible D gene (5 bases). The CDR3 here is CASSSQAEGTDTQYF. The CDR3 DNA reads as TGTGCCAGCAGTTCGCAAGCGGAGGGCACAGATACGCAGTATTTT.